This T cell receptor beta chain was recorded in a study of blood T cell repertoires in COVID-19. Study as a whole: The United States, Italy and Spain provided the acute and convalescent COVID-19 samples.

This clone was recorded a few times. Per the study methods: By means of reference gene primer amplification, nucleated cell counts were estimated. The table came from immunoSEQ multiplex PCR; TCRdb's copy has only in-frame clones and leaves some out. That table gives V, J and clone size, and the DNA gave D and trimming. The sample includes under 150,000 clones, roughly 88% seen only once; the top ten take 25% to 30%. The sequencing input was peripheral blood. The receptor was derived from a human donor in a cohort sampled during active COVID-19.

The CDR3 DNA reads TGTGCCAGCAGCCAAGATGCTAATGGCTACACCTTC. Its protein is CASSQDANGYTF. The chain combines TRBV3-1 (or the pseudogene TRBV3-2) with TRBJ1-2; no firm D call. Trimming left V 0 bases short and J 6 bases short, with 5 bases between. Germline CDR1 and CDR2: LGHDT and YNNKEL (reference sequence). The CDR3 covers 12 residues.